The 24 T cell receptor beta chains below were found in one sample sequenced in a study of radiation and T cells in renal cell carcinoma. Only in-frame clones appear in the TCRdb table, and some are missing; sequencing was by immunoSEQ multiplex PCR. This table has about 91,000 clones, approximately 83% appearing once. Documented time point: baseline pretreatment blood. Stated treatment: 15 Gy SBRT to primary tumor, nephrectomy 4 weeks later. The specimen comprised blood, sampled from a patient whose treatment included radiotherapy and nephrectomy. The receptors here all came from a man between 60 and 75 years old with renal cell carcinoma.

CDR3 nucleotide sequence: TGTGCCATCAGGGGCAACGTCCTACGTGAGCAGTTCTTC. Translated: CAIRGNVLREQFF. The chain uses TRBV10-3 and TRBJ2-1; D unclear. Trimming removed 6 bases at V and 9 bases at J, with 15 bases between. CDR3 size: 13 residues. The germline CDR1 and CDR2 sequences are ENHRY and SYGVKD.

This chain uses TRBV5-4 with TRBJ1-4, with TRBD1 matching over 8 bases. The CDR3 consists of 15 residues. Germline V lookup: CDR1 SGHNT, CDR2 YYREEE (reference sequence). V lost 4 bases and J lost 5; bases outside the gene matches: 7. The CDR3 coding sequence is TGTGCCAGCAGCAAACCGGGACAGGAAAATGAAAAACTGTTTTTT. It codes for CASSKPGQENEKLFF.

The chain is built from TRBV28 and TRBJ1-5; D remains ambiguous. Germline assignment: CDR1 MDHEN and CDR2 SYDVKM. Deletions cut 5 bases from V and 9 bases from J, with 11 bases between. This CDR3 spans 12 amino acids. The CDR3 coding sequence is TGTGCCAGCAGTCCACTCCTCGGGCCCCAGCATTTT. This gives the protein CASSPLLGPQHF. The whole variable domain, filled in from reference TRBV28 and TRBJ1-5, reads DVKVTQSSRYLVKRTGEKVFLECVQDMDHENMFWYRQDPGLGLRLIYFSYDVKMKEKGDIPEGYSVSREKKERFSLILESASTNQTSMYLCASSPLLGPQHFGDGTRLSIL.

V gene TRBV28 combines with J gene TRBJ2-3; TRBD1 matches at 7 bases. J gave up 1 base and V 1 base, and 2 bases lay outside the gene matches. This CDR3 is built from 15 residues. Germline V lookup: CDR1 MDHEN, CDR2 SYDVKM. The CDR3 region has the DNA TGTGCCAGCAGTTTATATGGGACAGGCACAGATACGCAGTATTTT. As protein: CASSLYGTGTDTQYF.

The CDR3 DNA is TGCGCCAGCAGCCAAGTCAGTACTAGCGGACCCTACGAGCAGTACTTC. It codes for CASSQVSTSGPYEQYF. This chain links TRBV4-3 with TRBJ2-7, with TRBD2 identical over 8 bases. The V gene end was trimmed by 1 base and the J gene end by 2 bases; junction bases not matched to a gene: 7. Germline values: CDR1 LGHNA, CDR2 YSLEER. This CDR3 contains 16 residues.

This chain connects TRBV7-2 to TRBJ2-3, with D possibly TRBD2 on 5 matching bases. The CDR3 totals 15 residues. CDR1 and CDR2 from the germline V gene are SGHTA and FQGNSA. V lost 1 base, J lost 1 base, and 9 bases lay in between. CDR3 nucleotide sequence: TGTGCCAGCAGCTTAGGGGGTAGCGGCACAGATACGCAGTATTTT. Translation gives CASSLGGSGTDTQYF.

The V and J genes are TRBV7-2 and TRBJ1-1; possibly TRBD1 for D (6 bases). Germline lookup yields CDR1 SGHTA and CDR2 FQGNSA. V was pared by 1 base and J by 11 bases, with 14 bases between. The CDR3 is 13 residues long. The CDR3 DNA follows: TGTGCCAGCAGCTTAGGGACAGTAGAAGCGGCTTTCTTT. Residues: CASSLGTVEAAFF.

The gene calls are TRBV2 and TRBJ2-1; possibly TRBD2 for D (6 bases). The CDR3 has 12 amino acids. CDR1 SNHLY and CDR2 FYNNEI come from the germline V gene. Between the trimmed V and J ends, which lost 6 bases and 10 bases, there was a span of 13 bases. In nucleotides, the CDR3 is TGTGCCAGCAGACCGGGCGGGGTGGAGCAGTTCTTC. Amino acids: CASRPGGVEQFF. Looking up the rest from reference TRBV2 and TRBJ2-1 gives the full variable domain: EPEVTQTPSHQVTQMGQEVILRCVPISNHLYFYWYRQILGQKVEFLVSFYNNEISEKSEIFDDQFSVERPDGSNFTLKIRSTKLEDSAMYFCASRPGGVEQFFGPGTRLTVL.

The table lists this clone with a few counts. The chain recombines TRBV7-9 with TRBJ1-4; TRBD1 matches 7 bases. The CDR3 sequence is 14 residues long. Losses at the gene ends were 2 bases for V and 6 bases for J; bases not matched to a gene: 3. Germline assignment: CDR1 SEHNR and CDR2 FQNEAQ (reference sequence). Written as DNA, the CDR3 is TGTGCCAGCAGCTTAAGGGGGCCCCATGAAAAACTGTTTTTT. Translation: CASSLRGPHEKLFF.

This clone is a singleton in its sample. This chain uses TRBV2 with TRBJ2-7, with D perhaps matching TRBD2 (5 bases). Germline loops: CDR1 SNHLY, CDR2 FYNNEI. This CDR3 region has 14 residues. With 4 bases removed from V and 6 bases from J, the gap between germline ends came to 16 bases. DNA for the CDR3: TGTGCCAGCAGTGTATCGGGGTCGGTTCTCGAGCAGTACTTC. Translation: CASSVSGSVLEQYF.

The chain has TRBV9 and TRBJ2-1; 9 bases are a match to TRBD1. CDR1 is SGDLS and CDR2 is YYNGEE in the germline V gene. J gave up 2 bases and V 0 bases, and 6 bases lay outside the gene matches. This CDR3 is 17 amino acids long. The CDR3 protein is CASSVDPDRGAYNEQFF. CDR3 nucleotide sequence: TGTGCCAGCAGCGTAGACCCGGACAGGGGCGCCTACAATGAGCAGTTCTTC.

CDR3 coding DNA: TGTGCCAGCAGCTTAGGCCTGGGGAGGGAGCAGTTCTTC. Protein: CASSLGLGREQFF. The chain links TRBV13 to TRBJ2-1, with D tentatively TRBD2 (6 bases). This CDR3 has 13 amino acids. The germline gives CDR1 PRHDT, CDR2 FYEKMQ (reference sequence). Trimming took off 0 bases at V and 10 bases at J, with 10 bases between the two ends.

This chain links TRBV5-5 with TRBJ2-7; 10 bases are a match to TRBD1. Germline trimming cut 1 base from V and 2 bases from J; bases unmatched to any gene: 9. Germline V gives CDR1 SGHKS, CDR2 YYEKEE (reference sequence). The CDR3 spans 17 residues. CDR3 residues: CASSLRTGGVNTYEQYF. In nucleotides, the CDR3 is TGTGCCAGCAGCTTGCGGACAGGGGGAGTAAATACCTACGAGCAGTACTTC. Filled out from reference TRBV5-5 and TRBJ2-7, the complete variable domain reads DAGVTQSPTHLIKTRGQQVTLRCSPISGHKSVSWYQQVLGQGPQFIFQYYEKEERGRGNFPDRFSARQFPNYSSELNVNALLLGDSALYLCASSLRTGGVNTYEQYFGPGTRLTVT.

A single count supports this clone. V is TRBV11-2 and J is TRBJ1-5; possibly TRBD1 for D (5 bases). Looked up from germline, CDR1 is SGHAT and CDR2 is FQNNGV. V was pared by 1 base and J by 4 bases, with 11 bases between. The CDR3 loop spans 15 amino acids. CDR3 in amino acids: CASSLGGLGNQPQHF. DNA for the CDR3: TGTGCCAGCAGCTTAGGGGGCTTGGGGAATCAGCCCCAGCATTTT. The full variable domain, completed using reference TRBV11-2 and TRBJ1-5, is EAGVAQSPRYKIIEKRQSVAFWCNPISGHATLYWYQQILGQGPKLLIQFQNNGVVDDSQLPKDRFSAERLKGVDSTLKIQPAKLEDSAVYLCASSLGGLGNQPQHFGDGTRLSIL.

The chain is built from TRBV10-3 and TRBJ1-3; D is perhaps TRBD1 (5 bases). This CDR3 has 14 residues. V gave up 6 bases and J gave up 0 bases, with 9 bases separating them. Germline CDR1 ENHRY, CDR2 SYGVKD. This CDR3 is CAIRPDSSGNTIYF. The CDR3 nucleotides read TGTGCCATCAGGCCCGACAGCTCTGGAAACACCATATATTTT.

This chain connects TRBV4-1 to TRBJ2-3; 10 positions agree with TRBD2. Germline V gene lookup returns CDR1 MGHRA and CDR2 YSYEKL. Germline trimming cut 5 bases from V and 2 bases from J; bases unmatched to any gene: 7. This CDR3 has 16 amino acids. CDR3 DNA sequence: TGCGCCAGCAGCGCCGTGGGGACTAGCGCCACAGATACGCAGTATTTT. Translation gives CASSAVGTSATDTQYF.

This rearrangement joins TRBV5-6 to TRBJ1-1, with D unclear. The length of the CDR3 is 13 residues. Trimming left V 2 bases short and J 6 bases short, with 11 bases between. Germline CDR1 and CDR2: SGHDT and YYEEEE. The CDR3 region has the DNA TGTGCCAGCAGCTTTAACGGGCGGGCTGAAGCTTTCTTT. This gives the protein CASSFNGRAEAFF. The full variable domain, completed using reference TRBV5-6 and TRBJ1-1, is DAGVTQSPTHLIKTRGQQVTLRCSPKSGHDTVSWYQQALGQGPQFIFQYYEEEERQRGNFPDRFSGHQFPNYSSELNVNALLLGDSALYLCASSFNGRAEAFFGQGTRLTVV.

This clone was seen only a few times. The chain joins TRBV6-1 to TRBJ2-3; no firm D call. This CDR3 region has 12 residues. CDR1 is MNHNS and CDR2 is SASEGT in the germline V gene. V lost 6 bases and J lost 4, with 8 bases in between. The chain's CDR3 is CASRPSSDTQYF. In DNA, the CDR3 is TGTGCCAGCAGACCAAGTTCAGATACGCAGTATTTT.

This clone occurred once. Here the CDR3 reads CASGDRTYEKLFF. The CDR3 DNA reads TGTGCCAGCGGGGACAGGACCTATGAAAAACTGTTTTTT. The chain is built from TRBV6-1 and TRBJ1-4, with 8 bases that match TRBD1. Unmatched junction bases numbered 5, after V lost 8 bases and J lost 6 bases. The CDR3 contains 13 residues. Germline V CDR1 and CDR2: MNHNS, SASEGT.

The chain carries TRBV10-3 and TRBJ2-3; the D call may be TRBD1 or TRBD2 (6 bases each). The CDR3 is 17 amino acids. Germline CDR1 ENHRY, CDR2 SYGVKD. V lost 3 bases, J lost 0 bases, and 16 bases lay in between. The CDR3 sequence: CAISDYAGGFSTDTQYF. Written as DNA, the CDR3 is TGTGCCATCAGTGATTACGCCGGGGGCTTTAGCACAGATACGCAGTATTTT.

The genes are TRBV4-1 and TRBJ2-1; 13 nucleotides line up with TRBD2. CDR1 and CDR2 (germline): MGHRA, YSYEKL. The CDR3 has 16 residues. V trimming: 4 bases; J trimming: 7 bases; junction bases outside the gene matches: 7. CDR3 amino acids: CASSPWTSGSGNEQFF. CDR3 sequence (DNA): TGCGCCAGCAGCCCATGGACTAGCGGGAGTGGTAATGAGCAGTTCTTC.

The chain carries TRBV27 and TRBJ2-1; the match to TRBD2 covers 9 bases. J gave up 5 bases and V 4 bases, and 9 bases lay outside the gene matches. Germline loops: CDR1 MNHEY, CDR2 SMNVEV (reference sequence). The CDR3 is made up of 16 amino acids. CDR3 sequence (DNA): TGTGCCAGCAGTTCTCCCTGGCGGGAGGGAAACAATGAGCAGTTCTTC. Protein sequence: CASSSPWREGNNEQFF.

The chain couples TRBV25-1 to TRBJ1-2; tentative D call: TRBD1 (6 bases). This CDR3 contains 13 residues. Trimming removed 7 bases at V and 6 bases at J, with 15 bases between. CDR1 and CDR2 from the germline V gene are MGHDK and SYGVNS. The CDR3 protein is CASTRGADHGYTF. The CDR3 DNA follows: TGTGCCAGCACTCGGGGGGCGGACCATGGCTACACCTTC.

CDR3 loop: CASSPSGTVGRTGELFF. The CDR3 DNA sequence: TGTGCCAGTAGCCCTTCCGGGACAGTGGGGAGGACCGGGGAGCTGTTTTTT. This chain connects TRBV19 to TRBJ2-2, with D perhaps matching TRBD1 (7 bases). CDR1 and CDR2 (germline): LNHDA, SQIVND (reference sequence). This CDR3 is 17 amino acids long. Trimming cost V 6 bases and J 5 bases, with 22 bases left between them.